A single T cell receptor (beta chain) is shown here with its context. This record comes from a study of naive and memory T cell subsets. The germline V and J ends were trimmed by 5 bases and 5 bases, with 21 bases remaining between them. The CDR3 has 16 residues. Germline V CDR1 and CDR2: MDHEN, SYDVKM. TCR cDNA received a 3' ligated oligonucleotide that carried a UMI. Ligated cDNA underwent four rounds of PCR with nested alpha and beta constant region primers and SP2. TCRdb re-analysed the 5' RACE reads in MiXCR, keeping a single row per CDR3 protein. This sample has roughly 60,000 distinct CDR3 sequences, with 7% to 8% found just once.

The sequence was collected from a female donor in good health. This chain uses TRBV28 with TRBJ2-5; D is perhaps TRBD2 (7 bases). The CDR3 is CASSRGGGGRRETQYF. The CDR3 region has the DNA TGTGCCAGCAGTCGAGGGGGAGGGGGTCGCAGGGAGACCCAGTACTTC. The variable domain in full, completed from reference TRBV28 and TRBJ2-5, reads DVKVTQSSRYLVKRTGEKVFLECVQDMDHENMFWYRQDPGLGLRLIYFSYDVKMKEKGDIPEGYSVSREKKERFSLILESASTNQTSMYLCASSRGGGGRRETQYFGPGTRLLVL.